This record covers a single TCR beta chain. Its antigen remains unidentified. The data originate from a study of CD8+ T cells in alopecia areata. Study-level background: Treatment of the treated patients consisted of oral tofacitinib, 5 to 10 mg twice daily. Points from the study as a whole: Relative to mice, TCR sharing across patients was less clear, a difference possibly HLA-related. Tofacitinib delivered significant drops in scalp clonality and in expanded CD8+ clones among the top 100.

After isolation, RNA underwent reverse transcription to generate cDNA as the sequencing template. Sequenced by immunoSEQ multiplex PCR; TCRdb stores in-frame clones only, minus some. Of over 150,000 clones in the sample, approximately 53% are singletons; the top ten hold approximately 10%. Treatment noted: oral pan-JAK inhibitor, 5-10 mg twice daily. The CDR3 covers 15 residues. The ends were cut back, 0 bases at V and 3 bases at J, with 12 bases in the middle. Germline CDR1 is PRHDT and CDR2 is FYEKMQ (reference sequence). The chain recombines TRBV13 with TRBJ2-7, with D perhaps TRBD1 or TRBD2 (6 bases each). The material sequenced was CD8+ T cells sorted from blood, taken at week 24, from a patient treated with tofacitinib. The receptor's source is a human donor with alopecia areata. The CDR3, as DNA: TGTGCCAGCAGCTTAGGGTTCGGGGGCAGCTACGAGCAGTACTTC. Its translation is CASSLGFGGSYEQYF. The variable domain in full, with the rest retrieved from reference TRBV13 and TRBJ2-7, is AAGVIQSPRHLIKEKRETATLKCYPIPRHDTVYWYQQGPGQDPQFLISFYEKMQSDKGSIPDRFSAQQFSDYHSELNMSSLELGDSALYFCASSLGFGGSYEQYFGPGTRLTVT.